These 23 T cell receptor beta chains originate from one sample sequenced in a study of identifying expanded T cells in peripheral blood. Sequencing was performed with immunoSEQ multiplex PCR; in TCRdb, only in-frame clones are kept and a portion is missing. The table shows tens of thousands of clones, with around 81% occurring only once. The sequencing input was blood. The receptors shown here come from a person aged 18 to 69 in good health.

Worth noting for this clone: This sample includes further DNA sequences coding for the same CDR3. The V and J genes are TRBV6-5 and TRBJ1-5; the D is unclear. V lost 6 bases and J 0 bases, leaving 12 bases between the germline ends. The CDR3 loop spans 15 amino acids. Germline CDR1 and CDR2: MNHEY and SVGAGI. The CDR3 region is CASRIREYSNQPQHF. CDR3 DNA: TGTGCCAGCAGAATCAGAGAATATAGCAATCAGCCCCAGCATTTT.

The V and J genes are TRBV19 and TRBJ2-7; perhaps D is TRBD1 or TRBD2 (5 bases each). CDR1 and CDR2 (germline): LNHDA, SQIVND (reference sequence). CDR3 length: 14 residues. Trimming removed 0 bases from V and 6 bases from J, with 12 bases in between. For the CDR3, the DNA is TGTGCCAGTAGTATAGATTTAAGGGGACGCGAGCAGTACTTC. It translates to CASSIDLRGREQYF.

V is TRBV7-8 and J is TRBJ2-1; 7 nucleotides align to TRBD1. This CDR3 has 14 residues. Germline CDR1 reads SGHVS; CDR2 reads FQNEAQ. V gave up 1 base and J gave up 7 bases; unmatched junction bases: 4. DNA for the CDR3: TGTGCCAGCAGCTTAGGACAGGGCCGGAATGAGCAGTTCTTC. Its translation is CASSLGQGRNEQFF.

This chain uses TRBV6-5 with TRBJ1-5, with D unclear. Trimming took off 2 bases at V and 4 bases at J, with 12 bases between the two ends. The germline gives CDR1 MNHEY, CDR2 SVGAGI. This CDR3 has 15 amino acids. In DNA form, the CDR3 reads TGTGCCAGCAGTTACAACAGCAAAGGGAATCAGCCCCAGCATTTT. This sequence encodes CASSYNSKGNQPQHF.

The rearrangement joins TRBV11-2 to TRBJ2-1, with no clear D. Trimming shortened V by 6 bases and J by 7 bases, and 22 bases separated the two germline ends. The germline V gene encodes CDR1 SGHAT and CDR2 FQNNGV. The CDR3 length is 16 residues. The CDR3 spells CASSSTVGGKWNEQFF. CDR3 nucleotides: TGTGCCAGCAGTTCAACGGTCGGCGGTAAGTGGAATGAGCAGTTCTTC.

This chain joins TRBV2 and TRBJ2-3, with a possible D match to TRBD1 (6 bases). V was trimmed by 5 bases and J by 6 bases, leaving 18 bases between them. Germline CDR1 and CDR2: SNHLY and FYNNEI. This CDR3 region has 15 residues. In DNA form, the CDR3 reads TGTGCCAGCAGTAGACGGGACAACCCCCGGGATACGCAGTATTTT. This encodes CASSRRDNPRDTQYF.

The rearrangement joins TRBV18 to TRBJ2-5; no clear D. This CDR3 region has 14 residues. Germline CDR1 KGHSH, CDR2 LQKENI. The V end lost 2 bases, the J end lost 9 bases, and 16 bases lay between the germline ends. The CDR3 loop reads CASSPEALTAAQYF. Written as DNA, the CDR3 is TGTGCCAGCTCACCAGAGGCCCTGACGGCGGCCCAGTACTTC.

This sequence joins TRBV7-9 and TRBJ2-1, with 12 bases that match TRBD2. This CDR3 is built from 17 residues. Trimming cost V 5 bases and J 4 bases; bases outside gene matches: 9. Germline CDR1 reads SEHNR; CDR2 reads FQNEAQ (reference sequence). The CDR3 sequence: CASSLGTLAGGYNEQFF. CDR3 sequence (DNA): TGTGCCAGCAGCCTAGGTACCCTAGCGGGGGGGTACAATGAGCAGTTCTTC.

The CDR3 DNA sequence: TGTGCCAGCATTTTGTCGACCGGGGAGCTGTTTTTT. Protein: CASILSTGELFF. The chain uses TRBV2 and TRBJ2-2; D is ambiguous. CDR1 SNHLY and CDR2 FYNNEI come from the germline V gene. V was shortened by 7 bases and J by 5 bases, with 8 bases between the two germline ends. The CDR3 consists of 12 residues.

The gene calls are TRBV6-5 and TRBJ1-5; tentatively, D is TRBD1 (5 bases). This CDR3 has 14 residues. CDR1 MNHEY and CDR2 SVGAGI come from the germline V gene. Trimming took off 2 bases at V and 0 bases at J, with 5 bases between the two ends. CDR3 in amino acids: CASSYGTSNQPQHF. The CDR3 coding sequence is TGTGCCAGCAGTTACGGGACTAGCAATCAGCCCCAGCATTTT.

The chain recombines TRBV10-3 with TRBJ2-5; possibly TRBD1 or TRBD2 for D (5 bases each). CDR3 length equals 16 residues. Germline CDR1 is ENHRY and CDR2 is SYGVKD. V shed 3 bases and J shed 5 bases, with 19 bases lying between them. CDR3 nucleotide sequence: TGTGCCATCAGTGACCCCGGGACCCACTTGGGGGAGACCCAGTACTTC. Its translation: CAISDPGTHLGETQYF.

The rearrangement joins TRBV5-4 to TRBJ1-2; tentative D call: TRBD1 (5 bases). V was shortened by 1 base and J by 2 bases, with 18 bases between the two germline ends. From germline, CDR1 is SGHNT and CDR2 YYREEE (reference sequence). CDR3 length equals 17 residues. CDR3 sequence (DNA): TGTGCCAGCAGCTTGTGGGGCGACTGGGGCCAAAACTATGGCTACACCTTC. It is translated as CASSLWGDWGQNYGYTF.

This clone turned up a few times. This CDR3 is CASSEAGHYGYTF. The CDR3, as DNA: TGTGCCAGTAGTGAGGCAGGGCACTATGGCTACACCTTC. The V call is TRBV19, the J call TRBJ1-2, with D possibly TRBD1 on 5 matching bases. CDR3 size: 13 residues. The V and J ends lost 5 bases and 3 bases respectively, with 10 bases between them. Germline CDR1 is LNHDA and CDR2 is SQIVND (reference sequence).

The V call is TRBV20-1, the J call TRBJ1-2, with D possibly matching TRBD1 (5 bases). The CDR3 runs to 11 residues. Between the trimmed V and J ends, which lost 5 bases and 5 bases, there was a span of 9 bases. CDR1 is DFQATT and CDR2 is SNEGSKA in the germline V gene (reference sequence). The CDR3 sequence is CSAVTVYGYTF. CDR3 DNA sequence: TGCAGTGCTGTGACAGTTTATGGCTACACCTTC.

This clone was seen once. This chain uses TRBV2 with TRBJ2-3, with a weak D call TRBD1 (5 bases). Germline V CDR1 and CDR2: SNHLY, FYNNEI. Deletions cut 0 bases from V and 2 bases from J, with 12 bases between. This CDR3 is 16 amino acids long. This CDR3 reads CASSEARQGITDTQYF. Written as DNA, the CDR3 is TGTGCCAGCAGTGAAGCACGTCAGGGAATCACAGATACGCAGTATTTT.

This clone has only one observation. The CDR3, as DNA: TGCGCCAGCAGCTCGTACCAAGAGACCCAGTACTTC. Its protein is CASSSYQETQYF. The V gene is TRBV5-1, the J gene TRBJ2-5; D is uncertain. Germline CDR1 reads SGHRS; CDR2 reads YFSETQ. The ends were cut back, 3 bases at V and 0 bases at J, with 3 bases in the middle. The CDR3 sequence is 12 residues long.

V gene TRBV2 combines with J gene TRBJ2-5, with D possibly being TRBD1 (6 bases). The CDR3 consists of 13 residues. Germline loops: CDR1 SNHLY, CDR2 FYNNEI. Trimming stripped 10 bases from V and 1 base from J, with 13 bases between. The CDR3 spells CATTGTFQETQYF. In DNA form, the CDR3 reads TGTGCCACCACCGGGACATTCCAAGAGACCCAGTACTTC.

V gene TRBV11-3 combines with J gene TRBJ2-7, with D hard to call. The CDR3 is made up of 12 amino acids. Trimming took off 0 bases at V and 3 bases at J, with 3 bases between the two ends. Germline CDR1 SGHNT, CDR2 YENEEA. The CDR3 loop is CASSLDNYEQYF. CDR3 DNA sequence: TGTGCCAGCAGCTTAGATAACTACGAGCAGTACTTC.

This rearrangement joins TRBV7-6 to TRBJ2-1, with 7 bases matching TRBD1. The germline CDR1 and CDR2 sequences are SGHVS and FNYEAQ. The CDR3 totals 13 residues. V shed 6 bases and J 7 bases; nucleotides not matched to a gene: 6. CDR3 amino acids: CASRKLGQNEQFF. The CDR3 DNA reads TGTGCCAGCAGGAAATTGGGACAGAATGAGCAGTTCTTC.

The chain is built from TRBV7-9 and TRBJ1-1; D unclear. The CDR3 totals 12 residues. Trimming shortened V by 5 bases and J by 5 bases, and 9 bases separated the two germline ends. CDR1 and CDR2 (germline): SEHNR, FQNEAQ (reference sequence). This CDR3 is CASSPKWTEAFF. CDR3 sequence (DNA): TGTGCCAGCAGCCCGAAATGGACTGAAGCTTTCTTT.

This rearrangement joins TRBV2 to TRBJ2-5, with a weak D call TRBD1 (5 bases). The CDR3 consists of 14 residues. Trimming pared 7 bases from V and 2 bases from J, leaving 14 bases between. CDR1 is SNHLY and CDR2 is FYNNEI in the germline V gene. The DNA of the CDR3 is TGTGCCAGCACTCCGATGACAGTGCAAGAGACCCAGTACTTC. Protein: CASTPMTVQETQYF.

The chain has TRBV5-4 and TRBJ2-2; no firm D call. Germline CDR1 is SGHNT and CDR2 is YYREEE (reference sequence). The CDR3 is 15 residues long. Trimming removed 4 bases from V and 3 bases from J, with 13 bases in between. CDR3 loop: CASSPGNGYTGELFF. The CDR3 DNA is TGTGCCAGCAGCCCTGGCAACGGCTACACCGGGGAGCTGTTTTTT.

The rearrangement uses TRBV10-2 and TRBJ1-2; TRBD1 matches 8 bases. Germline V gene sequence: CDR1 WSHSY, CDR2 SAAADI. J lost 4 bases, V lost 6 bases, and 1 base had no gene match. This CDR3 is built from 12 residues. This CDR3 is CASSGQGYGYTF. The CDR3 coding sequence is TGCGCCAGCAGCGGACAGGGCTATGGCTACACCTTC.